A selection of T cell receptor beta chains follows, all from one sample in a study of T cell clones after liver transplantation. TCRdb's copy holds only in-frame clones and misses some; the assay was immunoSEQ multiplex PCR. There are just under 60,000 clones in the sample; approximately 70% occur only once, and about 2.6% lies in the top ten. Sequencing was performed on CD4+ T cells from blood, taken at the approximately 15-month timepoint. The receptors stem from a human patient who received a liver transplant. Some T cells may have originated in the graft donor. Each CDR3 is given with its conserved first and last residue. Fields, in order: CDR3 length, V gene, clone size, CDR3 protein. The size of a clone is reported for some rows only, either as once, few or many, or as a class for expanded clones.

>14|TRBV2|-
CASRRTGRYNEQFF
>15|TRBV5-1|-
CASRSSGGAYNEQFF
>16|TRBV25-1|-
CASSEGQVADTGELFF
>18|TRBV14|once
CASSRYPPQGANTGELFF
>11|TRBV25-1|-
CASALLGEQFF
>18|TRBV30|-
CAWSGGASGRSSYNEQFF
>13|TRBV29-1|-
CSVGFTDTGELFF
>17|TRBV27|-
CASSLGGRTGGIWPQHF
>15|TRBV28|-
CASSLMQGGDSPLHF
>17|TRBV7-5|-
CVRSLDAGLGPRETQYF
>13|TRBV7-7|-
CASSTGPYETQYF
>15|TRBV6-5|-
CASSPGTILTGELFF
>15|TRBV5-1|many
CASSLGPSPGQPQHF
>16|TRBV5-1|few
CASSPQGGESYNEQFF
>17|TRBV7-6|once
CASSSSGQRVNTGELFF
>17|TRBV27|-
CASRRGRTPANTGELFF
>14|TRBV5-1|-
CASSLRQEDTEAFF
>13|TRBV12-5|-
CASGTGQGEKLFF
>12|TRBV7-9|-
CASSLGRDREFF
>16|TRBV19|few
CASSTLIAGSYNEQFF
>13|TRBV29-1|few
CSARGGVLDTQYF
>16|TRBV5-1|-
CASSPHPTGLQETQYF
>16|TRBV5-4|-
CASSLSGASNTGELFF
>15|TRBV5-4|-
CASSSSGVAYNEQFF
>16|TRBV28|-
CASSRITGQGYTEAFF
>15|TRBV7-2|once
CASSPPSVSYNEQFF
>17|TRBV7-9|medium-sized
CASSLTSSGTGNQPQHF
>15|TRBV2|-
CASRSQGASYNEQFF
>15|TRBV6-1|-
CASTPLWNSNQPQHF
>15|TRBV12-5|-
CASGLAGGSRETQYF
>18|TRBV19|-
CASRRRGVGVESQNIQYF
>15|TRBV5-1|few
CASTLGMGSNTEAFF
>16|TRBV7-2|-
CASSPGTSGSLGEQFF
>16|TRBV7-6|-
CASSSFSGSGESEQFF
>12|TRBV5-1|few
CASSLYLNEQFF
>12|TRBV18|few
CASSQRGDTQYF
>14|TRBV6-1|-
CASSVDRGLETQYF
>14|TRBV19|-
CASKRGGGADTQYF